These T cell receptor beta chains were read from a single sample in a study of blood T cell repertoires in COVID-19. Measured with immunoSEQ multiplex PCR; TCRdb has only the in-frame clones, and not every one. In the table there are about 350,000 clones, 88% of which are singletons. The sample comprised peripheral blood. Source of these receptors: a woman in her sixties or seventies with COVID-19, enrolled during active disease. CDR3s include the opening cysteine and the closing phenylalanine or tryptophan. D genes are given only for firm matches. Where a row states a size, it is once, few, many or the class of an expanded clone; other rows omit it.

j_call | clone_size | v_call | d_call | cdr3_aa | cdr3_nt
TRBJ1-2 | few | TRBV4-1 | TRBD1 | CASSPAGTVRYGYTF | TGCGCCAGCAGCCCTGCCGGGACAGTGAGGTATGGCTACACCTTC
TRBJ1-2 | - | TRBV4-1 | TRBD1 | CASSPRGQGLSGYTF | TGCGCCAGCAGCCCCCGCGGACAGGGTTTAAGTGGCTACACCTTC
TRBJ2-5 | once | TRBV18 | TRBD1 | CASPQLQGAQETQYF | TGTGCCAGCCCGCAGCTACAGGGGGCTCAAGAGACCCAGTACTTC
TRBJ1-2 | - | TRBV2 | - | CASSDLRAGLRGYGYTF | TGTGCCAGCAGTGACCTTAGGGCGGGTCTTCGGGGCTATGGCTACACCTTC
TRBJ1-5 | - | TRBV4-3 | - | CASSPERGSNQPQHF | TGCGCCAGCAGCCCGGAGAGGGGGAGTAATCAGCCCCAGCATTTT
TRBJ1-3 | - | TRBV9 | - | CASSVGLSSGNTIYF | TGTGCCAGCAGCGTAGGATTGAGCTCTGGAAACACCATATATTTT
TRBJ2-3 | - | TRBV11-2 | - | CASSLLRRSTDTQYF | TGTGCCAGCAGCTTACTCCGTCGGAGCACAGATACGCAGTATTTT
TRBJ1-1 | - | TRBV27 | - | CASSSYWYRQVVNTEAFF | TGTGCCAGCAGCTCCTATTGGTATAGACAGGTGGTTAACACTGAAGCTTTCTTT
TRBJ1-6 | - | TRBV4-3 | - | CASSQEATDYNSPLHF | TGCGCCAGCAGCCAAGAAGCGACAGATTATAATTCACCCCTCCACTTT
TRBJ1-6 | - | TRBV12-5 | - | CASGLEGLSNSPLHF | TGTGCTAGTGGTTTGGAGGGGCTTTCCAATTCACCCCTCCACTTT
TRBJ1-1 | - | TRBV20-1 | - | CSASKGAEGEAFF | TGCAGTGCTAGTAAAGGGGCGGAGGGTGAAGCTTTCTTT
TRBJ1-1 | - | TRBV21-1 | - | CASSRDMNTEAFF | TGTGCCAGCAGCAGAGATATGAACACTGAAGCTTTCTTT
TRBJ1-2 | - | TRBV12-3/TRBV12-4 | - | CASRNDQVVGDTF | TGTGCCAGCAGAAACGACCAAGTTGTCGGGGACACCTTC
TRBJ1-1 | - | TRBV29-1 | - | CSVDQGHTEAFF | TGCAGCGTTGACCAGGGCCACACTGAAGCTTTCTTT
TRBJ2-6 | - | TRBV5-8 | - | CASSLPGPDSGANVLTF | TGTGCCAGCAGCTTGCCAGGGCCGGACTCTGGGGCCAACGTCCTGACTTTC
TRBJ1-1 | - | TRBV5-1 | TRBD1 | CASSLDWGQSTEAFF | TGCGCCAGCAGCTTGGATTGGGGACAGAGCACTGAAGCTTTCTTT
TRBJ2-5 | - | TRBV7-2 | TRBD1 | CASSSRGQVQETQYF | TGTGCCAGCAGCTCTAGGGGACAGGTCCAAGAGACCCAGTACTTC
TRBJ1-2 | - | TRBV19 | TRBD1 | CASSIPGQLNYGYTF | TGTGCCAGTAGTATACCGGGACAGCTCAACTATGGCTACACCTTC
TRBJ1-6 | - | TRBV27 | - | CASSLWFGSSYNSPLHF | TGTGCCAGCAGTTTGTGGTTTGGGAGCTCCTATAATTCACCCCTCCACTTT
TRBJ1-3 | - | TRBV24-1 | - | CATLSLGNTIYF | TGTGCCACCCTAAGTCTTGGAAACACCATATATTTT